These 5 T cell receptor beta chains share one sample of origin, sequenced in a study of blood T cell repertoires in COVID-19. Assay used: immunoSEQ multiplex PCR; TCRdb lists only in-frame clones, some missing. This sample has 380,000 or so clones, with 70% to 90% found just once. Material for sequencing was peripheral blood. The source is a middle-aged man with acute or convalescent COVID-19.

DNA of the CDR3: TGTGCCAGCAGTTTATGGGCAGGGCATCAATATGGCTACACCTTC. Translation: CASSLWAGHQYGYTF. The V call is TRBV27, the J call TRBJ1-2; D may be TRBD1 (5 bases). Germline-derived CDR1 and CDR2 are MNHEY and SMNVEV (reference sequence). Trimming took 1 base from V and 5 from J, leaving 14 bases between them. CDR3 length: 15 amino acids.

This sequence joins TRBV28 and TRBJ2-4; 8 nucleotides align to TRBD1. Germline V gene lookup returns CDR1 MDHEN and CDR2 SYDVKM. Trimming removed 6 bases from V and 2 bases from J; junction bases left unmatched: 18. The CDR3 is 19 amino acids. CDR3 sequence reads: CASRAKALRGRVTKNIQYF. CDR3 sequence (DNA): TGTGCCAGCAGAGCAAAAGCCCTCAGGGGGCGTGTGACCAAAAACATTCAGTACTTC.

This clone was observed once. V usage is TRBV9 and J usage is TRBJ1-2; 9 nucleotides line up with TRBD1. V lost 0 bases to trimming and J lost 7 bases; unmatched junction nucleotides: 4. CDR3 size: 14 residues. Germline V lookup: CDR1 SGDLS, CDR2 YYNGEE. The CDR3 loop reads CASSVVTGGGGYTF. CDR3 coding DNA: TGTGCCAGCAGCGTAGTAACAGGGGGCGGTGGCTACACCTTC.

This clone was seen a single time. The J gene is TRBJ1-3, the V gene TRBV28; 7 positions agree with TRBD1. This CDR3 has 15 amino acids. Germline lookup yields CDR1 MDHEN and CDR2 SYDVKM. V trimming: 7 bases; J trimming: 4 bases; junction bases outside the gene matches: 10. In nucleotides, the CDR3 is TGTGCCAGCAAAATTTCCGGGACAGCAGGAAACACCATATATTTT. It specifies CASKISGTAGNTIYF. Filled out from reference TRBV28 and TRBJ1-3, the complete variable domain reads DVKVTQSSRYLVKRTGEKVFLECVQDMDHENMFWYRQDPGLGLRLIYFSYDVKMKEKGDIPEGYSVSREKKERFSLILESASTNQTSMYLCASKISGTAGNTIYFGEGSWLTVV.

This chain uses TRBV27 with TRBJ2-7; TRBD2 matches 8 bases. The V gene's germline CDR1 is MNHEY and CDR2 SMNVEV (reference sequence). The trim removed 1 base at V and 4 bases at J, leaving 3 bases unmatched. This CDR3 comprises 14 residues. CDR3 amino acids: CASSLFGGRYEQYF. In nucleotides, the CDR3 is TGTGCCAGCAGTTTATTTGGCGGGAGGTACGAGCAGTACTTC.